Listed below are T cell receptor beta chains from one sample, sequenced in a study of post-analysis software for immune sequencing data. A single record per CDR3 protein comes from TCRdb applying MiXCR to the PCR reads. The sample contains about 540,000 distinct CDR3 sequences, about a third of which appear only once. Sequenced input: blood. All receptors come from a girl aged 2-17 years with multiple sclerosis. The CDR3 runs from the conserved cysteine through the conserved F or W. A D gene is named only where the DNA matches it firmly. Expanded clones are given a class, and other clones once, few, many or no size at all.

>TRBV15|TRBJ1-5|-|-
TGTGCCACCAGCATTCAGGTTGGGGAGCCCCAGCATTTT
CATSIQVGEPQHF
>TRBV15|TRBJ2-7|-|-
TGTGCCACCAGCTTCAAAGAGGGGACTCGGGAAGGTTCCTACGAGCAGTACTTC
CATSFKEGTREGSYEQYF
>TRBV20-1|TRBJ2-1|few|-
TGCAGTGCCCGTGGGGGGCCACGTTTCCCGAACAATGAGCAGTTCTTC
CSARGGPRFPNNEQFF
>TRBV20-1|TRBJ2-5|many|-
TGCAGTGCTAGCGACGACAGGCAAGAGACCCAGTACTTC
CSASDDRQETQYF
>TRBV7-2|TRBJ2-5|-|-
TGTGCCAGCAGCGCGGGACCCCAACTAGGAGAGACCCAGTACTTC
CASSAGPQLGETQYF
>TRBV15|TRBJ2-5|-|-
TGTGCCACCAGCAGAGCATACCCTGAGACCCAGTACTTC
CATSRAYPETQYF
>TRBV29-1|TRBJ1-5|-|-
TGCAGCGGCCAGGGTAATAATGATCAGCCCCAGCATTTT
CSGQGNNDQPQHF
>TRBV2|TRBJ1-4|-|-
TGTGCCAGCCTACTCGAGCGGAATGAAAAACTGTTTTTT
CASLLERNEKLFF
>TRBV10-3|TRBJ2-1|-|-
TGTGCCATCAGTGAGCTCTGGGATGAGCAGTTCTTC
CAISELWDEQFF
>TRBV5-1|TRBJ1-2|many|TRBD1
TGCGCCAGCAGCCCAGGGACAGGGAGCTATGGCTACACCTTC
CASSPGTGSYGYTF
>TRBV4-1|TRBJ2-5|-|-
TGCGCCAGCAGCCAAGAGGGAAGCAGGGGTCGAGAGACCCAGTACTTC
CASSQEGSRGRETQYF
>TRBV29-1|TRBJ1-1|once|-
TGCAGCGTTGGACGGGATGACACTGAAGCTTTCTTT
CSVGRDDTEAFF
>TRBV4-1|TRBJ2-5|few|-
TGCGCCAGCAGCGTAGCCGAAGGGTCTTCGGGGGTAACTGAGACCCAGTACTTC
CASSVAEGSSGVTETQYF
>TRBV20-1|TRBJ1-2|-|TRBD1
TGCAGTGCCTATTCCACAGGGGGTCGTGGCTATGGCTACACCTTC
CSAYSTGGRGYGYTF
>TRBV6-1|TRBJ2-7|-|-
TGTGCCAGCAGATCCAAGGGGTACGAGCAGTACTTC
CASRSKGYEQYF
>TRBV6-1|TRBJ2-1|few|-
TGTGCCAGCAGTGTTTCGGGTGAGCAGTTCTTC
CASSVSGEQFF
>TRBV7-6|TRBJ2-7|-|-
TGTGCCACCCGGGGGGCCGCGCTAGGGTACGAGCAGTACTTC
CATRGAALGYEQYF
>TRBV29-1|TRBJ1-2|many|-
TGCAGCGTTGAAGGTGCGGTTACAGATGGCTACACCTTC
CSVEGAVTDGYTF
>TRBV7-2|TRBJ2-1|-|TRBD2
TGTGCCAGCAGCCGACGCAGCGGGGGATACAATGAGCAGTTCTTC
CASSRRSGGYNEQFF
>TRBV20-1|TRBJ1-4|-|TRBD1
TGCAGTGCTGGGGGACAGGGATATGGAAAACTGTTTTTT
CSAGGQGYGKLFF
>TRBV5-1|TRBJ2-3|-|-
TGCGCCAGTGGCGGAGGGGCCAACACAGATACGCAGTATTTT
CASGGGANTDTQYF
>TRBV5-1|TRBJ2-2|-|TRBD2
TGCGCCAGCAGCTTGGCCTCTAGCGGGGCTAACACCGGGGAGCTGTTTTTT
CASSLASSGANTGELFF
>TRBV7-9|TRBJ2-5|-|TRBD2
TGTGCCAGCAGCTTAGACAGGACTAGCGGGCAAGAGACCCAGTACTTC
CASSLDRTSGQETQYF
>TRBV15|TRBJ2-2|once|TRBD2
TGTGCCACCAGCAGGATTTCTACTAGCGGGGGGTGGGCGAACACCGGGGAGCTGTTTTTT
CATSRISTSGGWANTGELFF